This section outlines one TCR beta chain sequence together with its context. This sample was included in a study of OX40 agonist ivuxolimab in advanced cancers. The CDR3 length is 14 residues. The V gene lost 1 base and the J gene lost 5 bases, with 11 bases spanning the gap. Germline assignment: CDR1 SGHVS and CDR2 FNYEAQ. TCRdb's table, derived via immunoSEQ multiplex PCR, lists solely in-frame clones and lacks some. The sample lists tens of thousands of clones, 84% occurring once. The source was CD4+ or CD8+ T cells sorted from blood, collected in a trial of the OX40 agonist ivuxolimab. The chain joins TRBV7-6 to TRBJ1-2; D is undetermined. The sequence derives from an adult with an advanced solid tumor such as melanoma, head and neck, liver or kidney cancer. CDR3: CASSLDQAGYGYTF. In DNA, the CDR3 is TGTGCCAGCAGCTTAGATCAAGCCGGATATGGCTACACCTTC.